This is a list of T cell receptor beta chains from one sample in a study of T-cell reconstitution after alpha-beta-depleted transplantation in children. TCRdb re-called the PCR reads with MiXCR, one entry per CDR3 protein. This sample has some 440,000 distinct CDR3 sequences; around 15% occur once, and the top ten carry 25% to 30%. Sequencing used PBMCs, mostly from graft donor cells, obtained 360 days after TCRalphabeta/CD19-depleted stem cell transplant. These receptors were collected from a boy younger than two who had a stem cell transplant for Wiskott-Aldrich syndrome, so the T cells may come from the graft donor. Both conserved end residues are part of each CDR3. A D gene is named only where the DNA matches it firmly. Expanded clones are given a class, and other clones once, few, many or no size at all.

d_call,v_call,clone_size,j_call,cdr3_nt,cdr3_aa
-,TRBV12-3/TRBV12-4,-,TRBJ2-1,TGTGCCAGCAGTTTTCGTATCCGGTACAATGAGCAGTTCTTC,CASSFRIRYNEQFF
-,TRBV28,-,TRBJ1-4,TGTGCCAGCAGTTTTCTTAGTGGGAAGACGGGTGAAAAACTGTTTTTT,CASSFLSGKTGEKLFF
TRBD1,TRBV15,few,TRBJ2-5,TGTGCCACCGGACAGGGGGAGGTCCAAGAGACCCAGTACTTC,CATGQGEVQETQYF
TRBD2,TRBV4-3,few,TRBJ2-7,TGCGCCAGCAGCCCCCAAAGCGGGAGGGCCCACGAGCAGTACTTC,CASSPQSGRAHEQYF
TRBD1,TRBV27,-,TRBJ2-7,TGTGCCCGCACCCCTGACAGGGTCCCCTACGAGCAGTACTTC,CARTPDRVPYEQYF
TRBD2,TRBV6-1,few,TRBJ2-7,TGTGCCAGCAGTACATTCGGGAGGCCGTTTAGCGGGAGGGCGTCCCACGAGCAGTACTTC,CASSTFGRPFSGRASHEQYF
-,TRBV10-2,few,TRBJ2-4,TGCGCCAGCGGGGGGCGAAACATTCAGTACTTC,CASGGRNIQYF
-,TRBV15,many,TRBJ2-1,TGTGCCACCAGCAGAGTGGGGAGCTTCCTCTCCTACAATGAGCAGTTCTTC,CATSRVGSFLSYNEQFF
-,TRBV7-2,few,TRBJ2-1,TGTGCCAGCAGCTTCCGTAGTACGCAGTTCTTC,CASSFRSTQFF
-,TRBV14,-,TRBJ2-2,TGTGCCAGCAGCCCTCCCTCTGGCGGAACCGGGGAGCTGTTTTTT,CASSPPSGGTGELFF
-,TRBV2,-,TRBJ2-3,TGTGCCAGCACGAGGGACGGTAAGACTAGCACAGATACGCAGTATTTT,CASTRDGKTSTDTQYF
-,TRBV20-1,-,TRBJ1-1,TGCAGTGCTCCACGGGGAGGACCGAACACTGAAGCTTTCTTT,CSAPRGGPNTEAFF
-,TRBV25-1,few,TRBJ2-2,TGTGCCAGCAGTGAAGTGGGAACCGGGGAGCTGTTTTTT,CASSEVGTGELFF
TRBD1,TRBV12-3/TRBV12-4,-,TRBJ1-1,TGTGCCAGCAGCCCCCCGACAGGGGGCAACACTGAAGCTTTCTTT,CASSPPTGGNTEAFF
-,TRBV2,few,TRBJ2-2,TGTGCCACGCACCGGGACCCGAACACCGGGGAGCTGTTTTTT,CATHRDPNTGELFF
-,TRBV12-3/TRBV12-4,-,TRBJ1-2,TGTGCCAGCCGACTCGGCCGTGGGGGGCGCGGAAACTATGGCTACACCTTC,CASRLGRGGRGNYGYTF
-,TRBV10-3,many,TRBJ2-1,TGTGCCATCAGCCCTCGGACAAACTACAATGAGCAGTTCTTC,CAISPRTNYNEQFF
-,TRBV3-1,many,TRBJ2-5,TGTGCCAGCAGCCAAGTTAATGAGCTTGGAGAGACCCAGTACTTC,CASSQVNELGETQYF
TRBD2,TRBV5-1,many,TRBJ2-1,TGCGCCAGCAGCTTGGGCACTAGCGGGGCCTACAATGAGCAGTTCTTC,CASSLGTSGAYNEQFF
-,TRBV5-1,many,TRBJ1-1,TGTGCCAGCAGCTCCCAGGGGAACACTGAAGCTTTCTTT,CASSSQGNTEAFF
TRBD2,TRBV29-1,-,TRBJ2-1,TGCAGCGTTCCACCACGGGGACTATCCTACAATGAGCAGTTCTTC,CSVPPRGLSYNEQFF